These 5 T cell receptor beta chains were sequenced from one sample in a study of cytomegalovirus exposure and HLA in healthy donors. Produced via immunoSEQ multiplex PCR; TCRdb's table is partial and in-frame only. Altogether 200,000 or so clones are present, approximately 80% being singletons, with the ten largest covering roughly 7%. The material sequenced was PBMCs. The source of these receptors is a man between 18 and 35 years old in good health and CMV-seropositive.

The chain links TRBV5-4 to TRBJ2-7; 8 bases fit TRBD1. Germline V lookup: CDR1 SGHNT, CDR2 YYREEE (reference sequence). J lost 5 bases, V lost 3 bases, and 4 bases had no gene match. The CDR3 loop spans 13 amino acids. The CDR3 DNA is TGTGCCAGCAGCTCGGACAGGGAAAACGAGCAGTACTTC. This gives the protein CASSSDRENEQYF.

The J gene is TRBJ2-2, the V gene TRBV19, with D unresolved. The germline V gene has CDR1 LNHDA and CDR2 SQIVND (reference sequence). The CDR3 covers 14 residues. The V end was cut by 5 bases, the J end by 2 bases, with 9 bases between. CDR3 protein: CASSLRYNTGELFF. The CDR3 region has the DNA TGTGCCAGTAGTCTACGTTATAACACCGGGGAGCTGTTTTTT.

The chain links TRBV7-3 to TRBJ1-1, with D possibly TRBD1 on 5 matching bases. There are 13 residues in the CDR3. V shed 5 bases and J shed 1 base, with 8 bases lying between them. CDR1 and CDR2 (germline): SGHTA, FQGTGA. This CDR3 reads CASSQTANTEAFF. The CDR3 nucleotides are TGTGCCAGCAGCCAGACAGCGAACACTGAAGCTTTCTTT.

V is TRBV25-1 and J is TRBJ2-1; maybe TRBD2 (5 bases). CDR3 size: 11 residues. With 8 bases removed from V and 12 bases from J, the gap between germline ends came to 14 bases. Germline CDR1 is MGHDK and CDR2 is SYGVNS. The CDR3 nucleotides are TGTGCCAGCGGGGAGATAGCGACGCAGTTCTTC. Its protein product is CASGEIATQFF.

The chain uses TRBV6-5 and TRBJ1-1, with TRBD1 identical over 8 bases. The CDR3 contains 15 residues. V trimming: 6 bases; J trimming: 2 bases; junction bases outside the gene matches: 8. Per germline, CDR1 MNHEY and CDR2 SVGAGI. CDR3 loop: CASSPGQGENTEAFF. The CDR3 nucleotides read TGTGCCAGCAGCCCCGGACAGGGTGAAAACACTGAAGCTTTCTTT.